This is a list of T cell receptor beta chains from one sample in a study of OX40 agonist ivuxolimab in advanced cancers. Sequencing used immunoSEQ multiplex PCR; TCRdb keeps in-frame clones, though not all of them. This sample yields some 77,000 clones, of which around 86% are seen a single time; roughly 1.1% belongs to the top ten. The sample here was CD4+ or CD8+ T cells sorted from blood, taken in a trial of the OX40 agonist ivuxolimab. All receptors come from an adult with an advanced solid tumor such as melanoma, head and neck, liver or kidney cancer. The CDR3 runs from the conserved cysteine through the conserved F or W. A D gene is named only where the DNA matches it firmly. Size is stated for part of the rows, as once, few or many counts, or as a class when the clone is expanded.

CDR3 length: 15; clone size: NA; J gene: TRBJ2-4; D gene: TRBD2; V gene: TRBV28; CDR3 protein: CASSFPLAGGNIQYF; CDR3 DNA: TGTGCCAGCAGTTTCCCTCTAGCGGGGGGGAACATTCAGTACTTC
CDR3 length: 14; clone size: NA; J gene: TRBJ2-5; D gene: TRBD2; V gene: TRBV29-1; CDR3 protein: CSVARTSGSETQYF; CDR3 DNA: TGCAGCGTCGCTAGGACTAGCGGGAGTGAGACCCAGTACTTC
CDR3 length: 13; clone size: once; J gene: TRBJ2-3; D gene: NA; V gene: TRBV7-3; CDR3 protein: CASSSVNADTQYF; CDR3 DNA: TGTGCCAGCAGCTCTGTTAACGCAGATACGCAGTATTTT
CDR3 length: 13; clone size: NA; J gene: TRBJ2-2; D gene: NA; V gene: TRBV6-6; CDR3 protein: CASNGFGTGELFF; CDR3 DNA: TGTGCCAGCAATGGATTTGGCACCGGGGAGCTGTTTTTT
CDR3 length: 13; clone size: NA; J gene: TRBJ2-5; D gene: NA; V gene: TRBV19; CDR3 protein: CASSTLGHETQYF; CDR3 DNA: TGTGCCAGTAGTACCCTAGGCCATGAGACCCAGTACTTC
CDR3 length: 14; clone size: NA; J gene: TRBJ1-1; D gene: NA; V gene: TRBV9; CDR3 protein: CASSPLLFATEAFF; CDR3 DNA: TGTGCCAGCAGCCCTCTTCTATTCGCCACTGAAGCTTTCTTT
CDR3 length: 12; clone size: NA; J gene: TRBJ1-1; D gene: TRBD1; V gene: TRBV27; CDR3 protein: CASRSGTGEAFF; CDR3 DNA: TGTGCCAGCAGGTCCGGGACAGGCGAAGCTTTCTTT
CDR3 length: 16; clone size: NA; J gene: TRBJ2-1; D gene: NA; V gene: TRBV6-5; CDR3 protein: CASSYSWKSSYNEQFF; CDR3 DNA: TGTGCCAGCAGTTACAGCTGGAAAAGCTCCTACAATGAGCAGTTCTTC
CDR3 length: 15; clone size: NA; J gene: TRBJ2-5; D gene: TRBD2; V gene: TRBV6-5; CDR3 protein: CASSKGLAGAETQYF; CDR3 DNA: TGTGCCAGCAGTAAGGGACTAGCGGGAGCAGAGACCCAGTACTTC
CDR3 length: 13; clone size: NA; J gene: TRBJ2-3; D gene: NA; V gene: TRBV19; CDR3 protein: CASSNQGSDTQYF; CDR3 DNA: TGTGCCAGTAGTAACCAGGGGTCAGATACGCAGTATTTT
CDR3 length: 16; clone size: NA; J gene: TRBJ2-3; D gene: TRBD2; V gene: TRBV30; CDR3 protein: CAWSTRLAGARDTQYF; CDR3 DNA: TGTGCCTGGAGTACGAGACTAGCGGGAGCGAGGGATACGCAGTATTTT
CDR3 length: 13; clone size: NA; J gene: TRBJ2-1; D gene: NA; V gene: TRBV11-3; CDR3 protein: CASSNRDGNEQFF; CDR3 DNA: TGTGCCAGCAGCAATCGGGACGGGAATGAGCAGTTCTTC
CDR3 length: 16; clone size: NA; J gene: TRBJ2-2; D gene: NA; V gene: TRBV5-4; CDR3 protein: CASNPGRLVNTGELFF; CDR3 DNA: TGTGCCAGCAACCCGGGACGCCTGGTTAACACCGGGGAGCTGTTTTTT
CDR3 length: 12; clone size: NA; J gene: TRBJ2-5; D gene: NA; V gene: TRBV6-6; CDR3 protein: CASSWTEETQYF; CDR3 DNA: TGTGCCAGCAGTTGGACGGAAGAGACCCAGTACTTC
CDR3 length: 11; clone size: NA; J gene: TRBJ1-6; D gene: NA; V gene: TRBV30; CDR3 protein: CAWSRDSPLHF; CDR3 DNA: TGTGCCTGGAGCAGGGATTCACCCCTCCACTTT
CDR3 length: 15; clone size: NA; J gene: TRBJ2-1; D gene: NA; V gene: TRBV18; CDR3 protein: CASSPGSGSYNEQFF; CDR3 DNA: TGTGCCAGCTCACCAGGGTCTGGTTCATACAATGAGCAGTTCTTC
CDR3 length: 13; clone size: NA; J gene: TRBJ1-2; D gene: TRBD1; V gene: TRBV28; CDR3 protein: CASRPGGASGYTF; CDR3 DNA: TGTGCCAGCAGACCAGGGGGCGCAAGTGGCTACACCTTC
CDR3 length: 13; clone size: NA; J gene: TRBJ1-3; D gene: NA; V gene: TRBV28; CDR3 protein: CASRDYSGNTIYF; CDR3 DNA: TGTGCCAGCAGGGATTACTCTGGAAACACCATATATTTT
CDR3 length: 10; clone size: NA; J gene: TRBJ1-1; D gene: NA; V gene: TRBV28; CDR3 protein: CASSSTITFF; CDR3 DNA: TGTGCCAGCAGTTCGACGATAACTTTCTTT
CDR3 length: 11; clone size: NA; J gene: TRBJ2-7; D gene: NA; V gene: TRBV4-1; CDR3 protein: CASSPTAGQYF; CDR3 DNA: TGCGCCAGCAGCCCCACCGCGGGGCAGTACTTC
CDR3 length: 14; clone size: NA; J gene: TRBJ2-3; D gene: TRBD2; V gene: TRBV6-5; CDR3 protein: CASNPRGDTDTQYF; CDR3 DNA: TGTGCCAGCAACCCCCGGGGGGACACAGATACGCAGTATTTT
CDR3 length: 15; clone size: NA; J gene: TRBJ2-7; D gene: NA; V gene: TRBV6-1; CDR3 protein: CASSEVSTRGDEQYF; CDR3 DNA: TGTGCCAGCAGTGAAGTATCCACCAGGGGGGACGAGCAGTACTTC
CDR3 length: 18; clone size: once; J gene: TRBJ2-5; D gene: TRBD2; V gene: TRBV5-1; CDR3 protein: CASSLSVTSAIAGETQYF; CDR3 DNA: TGCGCCAGCAGCTTGTCAGTGACTAGCGCAATAGCGGGAGAGACCCAGTACTTC